The rows below give T cell receptor beta chains drawn from one sample of a study of beta chain features in type 1 diabetes. TCRdb keeps only in-frame clones here, not all; method: immunoSEQ multiplex PCR. This table holds 300,000 to 350,000 clones, 14% found once. The sample consisted of central memory CD4+ T cells from blood. These receptors originate from a man aged 25-45 years in good health. The CDR3 runs from the conserved cysteine through the conserved F or W. D genes are given only for firm matches. Not all rows give a size; the values are once, few, many and, for expanded clones, a class.

few | . | TRBJ2-2 | TRBV29-1 | TGCAGCGTTGATTTAGCTTTTCCCGGGGAGCTGTTTTTT | CSVDLAFPGELFF
few | . | TRBJ2-1 | TRBV7-7 | TGTGCCAGCAGCTTGACCTACAATGAGCAGTTCTTC | CASSLTYNEQFF
many | . | TRBJ2-1 | TRBV7-2 | TGTGCCAGCAGCTTGAGGCGCCATGAGCAGTTCTTC | CASSLRRHEQFF
many | . | TRBJ2-7 | TRBV21-1 | TGTGCCAGCAGCAAAGATGGTGTGGGTTCGCGCATCTACGAGCAGTACTTC | CASSKDGVGSRIYEQYF
few | . | TRBJ2-2 | TRBV5-6 | TGTGCCAGCAGCCCGATTCAGGCAGGGAACACCGGGGAGCTGTTTTTT | CASSPIQAGNTGELFF
. | . | TRBJ1-2 | TRBV7-2 | TGTGCTAGCAGCTTAGCGTCGGGTACCCGGGCGGGGGGCTACACCTTC | CASSLASGTRAGGYTF
. | . | TRBJ1-1 | TRBV18 | TGTGCCAGCTCCCCGGATCCGCTAGGGAAAACTGAAGCTTTCTTT | CASSPDPLGKTEAFF
. | TRBD1 | TRBJ1-1 | TRBV6-5 | TGTGCCAGCAGAGGGACAGCGAACACTGAAGCTTTCTTT | CASRGTANTEAFF
few | . | TRBJ2-7 | TRBV5-6 | TGTGCCAGCAGCTTGATCGGAGACTCCTACGAGCAGTACTTC | CASSLIGDSYEQYF
. | TRBD1 | TRBJ2-5 | TRBV18 | TGTGCCAGCTCACCATTCCCAGGGGGCTCTGAGGAGACCCAGTACTTC | CASSPFPGGSEETQYF
many | . | TRBJ1-5 | TRBV19 | TGTGCCAGTAGTATGAGGGACGTAGTTGGTAGCAATCAGCCCCAGCATTTT | CASSMRDVVGSNQPQHF
few | . | TRBJ2-3 | TRBV5-1 | TGCGCCAGCACCTATGGATCCACAGATACGCAGTATTTT | CASTYGSTDTQYF
. | . | TRBJ1-5 | TRBV6-1 | TGTGCCAGCAGTGAAGTAGGAGGGTACAATCAGCCCCAGCATTTT | CASSEVGGYNQPQHF
. | . | TRBJ1-1 | TRBV4-2 | TGTGCCAGCAGCCAAGGGATTAAAGCTTTCTTT | CASSQGIKAFF
few | TRBD2 | TRBJ2-2 | TRBV7-3 | TGTGCCAGCAGCGCAGGGACTAGCGTCAACACCGGGGAGCTGTTTTTT | CASSAGTSVNTGELFF
. | . | TRBJ2-4 | TRBV2 | TGTGCCAGCAGTGATAATGGTCCTAGCTCCTTACTAGCCAAAAACATTCAGTACTTC | CASSDNGPSSLLAKNIQYF
few | . | TRBJ1-2 | TRBV4-2 | TGTGCCAGCAGCCCCGGAAGGAACAACTATGGCTACACCTTC | CASSPGRNNYGYTF
. | . | TRBJ1-3 | TRBV7-2 | TGTGCCAGCAGCAACGACGCAGGGCTAGGAAACACCATATATTTT | CASSNDAGLGNTIYF
. | TRBD2 | TRBJ2-5 | TRBV5-1 | TGCGCCAGCAGCCCCTCCTCTAGCGGGGGGGGAGAGACCCAGTACTTC | CASSPSSSGGGETQYF
many | . | TRBJ2-3 | TRBV7-6 | TGTGCCAGCAGCGCACGGGACACAGATACGCAGTATTTT | CASSARDTDTQYF
. | TRBD1 | TRBJ1-2 | TRBV5-1 | TGCGCCAGCAGCCTCGACAGGGACTATGGCTACACCTTC | CASSLDRDYGYTF
few | . | TRBJ1-2 | TRBV5-6 | TGTGCCAGCAGCTCTATTGAGGGTTATGGGGGCTACACCTTC | CASSSIEGYGGYTF
. | TRBD2 | TRBJ2-1 | TRBV7-9 | TGTGCCAGCAGCTTAGGGGACTACCTCGGCAATGAGCAGTTCTTC | CASSLGDYLGNEQFF
few | . | TRBJ2-1 | TRBV21-1 | TGTGCCAGCAGCTTACAGGGGGCGAATGAGCAGTTCTTC | CASSLQGANEQFF
. | . | TRBJ1-5 | TRBV10-3 | TGTGCCATCAGTGCGGACAGAAATAGCAATCAGCCCCAGCATTTT | CAISADRNSNQPQHF
many | . | TRBJ1-2 | TRBV11-2 | TGTGCCAGCAGCTTCAGTCCTGGCGGCTACACCTTC | CASSFSPGGYTF
. | . | TRBJ2-5 | TRBV9 | TGTGCCAGCAGTTTGGGGCACCGCAAAAGCCAAGAGACCCAGTACTTC | CASSLGHRKSQETQYF
. | . | TRBJ2-2 | TRBV7-8 | TGTGCCAGCAGCAAGATTAGGTCCTCCGGGGAGCTGTTTTTT | CASSKIRSSGELFF
few | . | TRBJ1-2 | TRBV6-1 | TGTGCCAGCAGCGCCAACAGGGTATACAACTATGGCTACACCTTC | CASSANRVYNYGYTF
. | TRBD1 | TRBJ1-2 | TRBV29-1 | TGCAGCGTTGTAGAGACAGGGTTGAATCGCTACACCTTC | CSVVETGLNRYTF
few | . | TRBJ2-5 | TRBV27 | TGTGCCAGCCTCCACCGGGGTAAAGAGACCCAGTACTTC | CASLHRGKETQYF
few | . | TRBJ1-1 | TRBV28 | TGTGCCAGCAGTTTATTGGGGCGGCGGACGAACACTGAAGCTTTCTTT | CASSLLGRRTNTEAFF
. | . | TRBJ1-5 | TRBV27 | TGTGCCAGCAGTTTAAAACGGGGCATAGGCGATCAGCCCCAGCATTTT | CASSLKRGIGDQPQHF
. | . | TRBJ2-5 | TRBV6-5 | TGTGCCATCAGTACAGAGTCTCGGGAGACCCAGTACTTC | CAISTESRETQYF
. | TRBD1 | TRBJ2-3 | TRBV5-6 | TGTGCCAGCAGCTTTGGGACAGGGGGATACGGCACAGATACGCAGTATTTT | CASSFGTGGYGTDTQYF
few | TRBD2 | TRBJ2-3 | TRBV6-1 | TGTGCCAGCAGTGACTCTAGCGGGGGGGCAGATACGCAGTATTTT | CASSDSSGGADTQYF
. | . | TRBJ1-6 | TRBV9 | TGTGCCAGCAGCGGAGGTACAGGGTTCAATTCACCCCTCCACTTT | CASSGGTGFNSPLHF
few | . | TRBJ1-4 | TRBV4-3 | TGCGCCAGCAGCCCAGACCCCAGAGAGGAAAAACTGTTTTTT | CASSPDPREEKLFF
. | TRBD1 | TRBJ1-2 | TRBV18 | TGTGCCAGCGGACAGGGGAGCTATGGCTACACCTTC | CASGQGSYGYTF
few | . | TRBJ2-2 | TRBV27 | TGTGCCAGCAGTGGACAGCGCAACACCGGGGAGCTGTTTTTT | CASSGQRNTGELFF
. | . | TRBJ1-4 | TRBV14 | TGTGCCAGCAGCCAAGTGAGGGGGGTAGTGGGAGAAAAACTGTTTTTT | CASSQVRGVVGEKLFF
. | . | TRBJ1-1 | TRBV5-1 | TGCGCCAGCAGCCACGGACAGTTATCGAAGAACACTGAAGCTTTCTTT | CASSHGQLSKNTEAFF
. | . | TRBJ1-2 | TRBV29-1 | TGCAGCGTTGAAATACAGTATAACTATGGCTACACCTTC | CSVEIQYNYGYTF
few | . | TRBJ1-3 | TRBV7-6 | TGTGCCGGTTATACCATGGGCGGGATCCTCTCTGGAAACACCATATATTTT | CAGYTMGGILSGNTIYF
few | TRBD1 | TRBJ2-3 | TRBV6-6 | TGTGCCAGCAGTGACAGGGGTACGCAGTATTTT | CASSDRGTQYF
many | . | TRBJ2-7 | TRBV9 | TGTGCCAGCAGCGCCGGGACGGCCTACGAGCAGTACTTC | CASSAGTAYEQYF
few | TRBD2 | TRBJ2-3 | TRBV7-8 | TGTGCCAGCAGCTTAGGGGCTAGCGGGGGGCCAGATACGCAGTATTTT | CASSLGASGGPDTQYF
. | . | TRBJ1-5 | TRBV6-5 | TGTGCCAGCAGTTATGGGGAGGGGCCCCAGCATTTT | CASSYGEGPQHF
. | . | TRBJ1-1 | TRBV29-1 | TGCAGCGTTGAGGTTTTATTTGGGGAGAGGGCTTTCTTT | CSVEVLFGERAFF
few | . | TRBJ2-2 | TRBV9 | TGTGCCAGCAGCACATATCTTAAGGACGGGGAGCTGTTTTTT | CASSTYLKDGELFF